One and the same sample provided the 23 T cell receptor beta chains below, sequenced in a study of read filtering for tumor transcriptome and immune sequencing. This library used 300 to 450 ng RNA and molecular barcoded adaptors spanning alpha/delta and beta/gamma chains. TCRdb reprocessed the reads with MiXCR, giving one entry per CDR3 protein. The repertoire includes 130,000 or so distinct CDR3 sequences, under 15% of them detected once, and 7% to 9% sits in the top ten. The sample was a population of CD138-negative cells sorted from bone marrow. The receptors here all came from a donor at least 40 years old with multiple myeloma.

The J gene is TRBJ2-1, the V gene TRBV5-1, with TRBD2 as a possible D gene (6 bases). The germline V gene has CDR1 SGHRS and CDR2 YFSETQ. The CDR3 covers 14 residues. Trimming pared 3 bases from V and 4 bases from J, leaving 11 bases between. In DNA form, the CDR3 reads TGCGCCAGCAGCTCACGGGGGAGTTACAATGAGCAGTTCTTC. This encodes CASSSRGSYNEQFF.

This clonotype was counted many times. As DNA, the CDR3 is TGCGCCAGCAGTCTTGGGACAGGGCATCAGCCCCAGCATTTT. Its translation: CASSLGTGHQPQHF. The genes are TRBV5-1 and TRBJ1-5; 9 bases are shared with TRBD1. Germline loops: CDR1 SGHRS, CDR2 YFSETQ. The CDR3 spans 14 residues. After removal of 5 bases from V and 5 bases from J, the junction contained 5 bases not matched to a gene.

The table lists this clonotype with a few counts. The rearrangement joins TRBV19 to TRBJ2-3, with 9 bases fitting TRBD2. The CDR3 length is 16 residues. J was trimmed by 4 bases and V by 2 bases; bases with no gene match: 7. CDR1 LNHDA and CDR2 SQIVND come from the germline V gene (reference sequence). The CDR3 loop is CASSIRGGTSPDTQYF. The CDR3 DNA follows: TGTGCCAGTAGTATACGCGGGGGGACTAGCCCAGATACGCAGTATTTT. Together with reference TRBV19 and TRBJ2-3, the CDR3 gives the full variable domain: DGGITQSPKYLFRKEGQNVTLSCEQNLNHDAMYWYRQDPGQGLRLIYYSQIVNDFQKGDIAEGYSVSREKKESFPLTVTSAQKNPTAFYLCASSIRGGTSPDTQYFGPGTRLTVL.

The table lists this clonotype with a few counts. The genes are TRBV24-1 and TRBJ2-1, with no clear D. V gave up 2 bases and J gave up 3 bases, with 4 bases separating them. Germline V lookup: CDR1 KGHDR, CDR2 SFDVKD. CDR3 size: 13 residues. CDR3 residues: CATSDWGYNEQFF. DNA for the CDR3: TGTGCCACCAGTGATTGGGGCTACAATGAGCAGTTCTTC.

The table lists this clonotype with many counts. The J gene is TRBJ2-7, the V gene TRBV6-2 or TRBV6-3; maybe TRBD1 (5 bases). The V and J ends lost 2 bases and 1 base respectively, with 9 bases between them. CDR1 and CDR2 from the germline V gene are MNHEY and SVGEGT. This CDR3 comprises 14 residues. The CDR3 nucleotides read TGTGCCAGCAGTTACGGGCAGGGATCCTACGAGCAGTACTTC. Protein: CASSYGQGSYEQYF.

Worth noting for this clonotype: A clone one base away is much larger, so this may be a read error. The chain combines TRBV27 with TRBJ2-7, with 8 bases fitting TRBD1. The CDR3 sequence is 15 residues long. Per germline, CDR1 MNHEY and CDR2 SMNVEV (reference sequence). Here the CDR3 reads CASRGRQGLTYKQYF. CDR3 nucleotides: TGTGCCAGCAGGGGAAGACAGGGGCTGACCTACAAGCAGTACTTC.

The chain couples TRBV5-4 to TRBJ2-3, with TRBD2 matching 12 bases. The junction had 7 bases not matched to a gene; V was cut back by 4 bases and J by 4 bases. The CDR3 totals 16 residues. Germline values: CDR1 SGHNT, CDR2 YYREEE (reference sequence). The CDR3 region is CASSPSSGRASDTQYF. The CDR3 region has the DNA TGTGCCAGCAGCCCTTCTAGCGGGAGGGCCTCAGATACGCAGTATTTT.

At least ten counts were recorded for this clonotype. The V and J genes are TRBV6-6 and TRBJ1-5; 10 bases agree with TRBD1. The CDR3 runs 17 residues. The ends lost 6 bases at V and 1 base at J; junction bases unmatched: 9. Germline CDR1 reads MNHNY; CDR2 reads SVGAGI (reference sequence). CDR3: CASRPFRDRGSNQPQHF. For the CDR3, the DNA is TGTGCCAGCAGACCCTTTCGGGACAGGGGCAGCAATCAGCCCCAGCATTTT.

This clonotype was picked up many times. DNA for the CDR3: TGCGCCAGCAGCTTTATTAGCGGAGATTACAATGAGCAGTTCTTC. Its protein is CASSFISGDYNEQFF. The rearrangement links TRBV5-1 to TRBJ2-1; a weak D match, TRBD2 (6 bases). The CDR3 consists of 15 residues. The V gene's germline CDR1 is SGHRS and CDR2 YFSETQ. Trimming removed 2 bases from V and 4 bases from J, with 13 bases in between.

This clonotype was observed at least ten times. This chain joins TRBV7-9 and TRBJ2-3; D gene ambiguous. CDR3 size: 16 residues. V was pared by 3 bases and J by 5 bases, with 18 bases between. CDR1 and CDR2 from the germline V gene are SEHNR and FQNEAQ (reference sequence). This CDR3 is CASSFYLPVNGDTQYF. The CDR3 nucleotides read TGTGCCAGCAGCTTTTACCTCCCGGTTAATGGAGATACGCAGTATTTT.

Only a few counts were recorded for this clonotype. The CDR3 sequence is CSARVLDGYTF. As DNA, the CDR3 is TGCAGTGCTAGAGTTCTTGATGGCTACACCTTC. The chain links TRBV20-1 to TRBJ1-2; no clear D. In germline, CDR1 is DFQATT, CDR2 SNEGSKA (reference sequence). Between the trimmed V and J ends, which lost 1 base and 6 bases, there was a span of 6 bases. This CDR3 comprises 11 residues.

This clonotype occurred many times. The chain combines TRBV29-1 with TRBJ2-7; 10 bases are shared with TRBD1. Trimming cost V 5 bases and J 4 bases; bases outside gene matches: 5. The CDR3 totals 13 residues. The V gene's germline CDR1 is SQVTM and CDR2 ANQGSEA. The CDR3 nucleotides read TGCAGCGTTCGCCGGACAGGGGGTTACGAGCAGTACTTC. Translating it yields CSVRRTGGYEQYF.

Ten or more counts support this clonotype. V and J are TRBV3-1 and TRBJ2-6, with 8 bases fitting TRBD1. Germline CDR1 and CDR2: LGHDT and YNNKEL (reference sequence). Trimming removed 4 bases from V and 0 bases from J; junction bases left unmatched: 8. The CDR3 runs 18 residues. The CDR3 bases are TGTGCCAGCAGCCCTCGGGACAGGTCACGCTCTGGGGCCAACGTCCTGACTTTC. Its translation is CASSPRDRSRSGANVLTF.

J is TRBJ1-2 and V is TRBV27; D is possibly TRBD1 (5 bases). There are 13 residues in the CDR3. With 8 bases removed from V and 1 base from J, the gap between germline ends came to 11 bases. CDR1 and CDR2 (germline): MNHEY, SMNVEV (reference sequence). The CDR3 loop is CASGTGINYGYTF. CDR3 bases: TGTGCCAGCGGGACGGGAATTAACTATGGCTACACCTTC.

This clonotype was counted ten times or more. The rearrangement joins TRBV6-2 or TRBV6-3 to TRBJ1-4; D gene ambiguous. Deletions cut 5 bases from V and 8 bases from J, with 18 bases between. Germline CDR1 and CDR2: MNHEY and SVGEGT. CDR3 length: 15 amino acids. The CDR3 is CASSPARVGNEKLFF. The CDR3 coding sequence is TGTGCCAGCAGTCCCGCGAGGGTTGGTAACGAAAAACTGTTTTTT.

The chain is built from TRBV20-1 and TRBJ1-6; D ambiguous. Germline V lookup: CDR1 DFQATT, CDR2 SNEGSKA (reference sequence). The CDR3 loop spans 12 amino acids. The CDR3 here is CSGRRINSPLHF. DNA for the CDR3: TGCAGCGGACGGAGGATTAATTCACCCCTCCACTTT.

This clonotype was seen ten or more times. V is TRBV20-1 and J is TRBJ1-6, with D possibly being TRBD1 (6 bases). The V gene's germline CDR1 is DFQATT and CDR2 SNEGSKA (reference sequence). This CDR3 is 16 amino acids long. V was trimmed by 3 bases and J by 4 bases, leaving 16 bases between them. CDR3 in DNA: TGCAGTGCTAGGTCGCAAGGGAGGGGGTATAATTCACCCCTCCACTTT. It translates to CSARSQGRGYNSPLHF.

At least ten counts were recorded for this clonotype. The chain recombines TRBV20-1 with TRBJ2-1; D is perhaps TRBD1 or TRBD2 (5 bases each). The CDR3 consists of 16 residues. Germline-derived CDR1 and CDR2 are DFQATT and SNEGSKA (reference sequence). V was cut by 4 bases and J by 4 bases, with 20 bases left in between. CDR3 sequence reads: CSAKFNGAKVYNEQFF. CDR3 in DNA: TGCAGTGCTAAATTCAACGGGGCTAAAGTTTACAATGAGCAGTTCTTC.

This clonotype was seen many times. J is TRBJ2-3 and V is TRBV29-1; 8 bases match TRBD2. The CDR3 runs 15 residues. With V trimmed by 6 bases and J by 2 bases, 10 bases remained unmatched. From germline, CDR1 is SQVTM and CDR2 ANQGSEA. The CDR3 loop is CSVYGGGRITDTQYF. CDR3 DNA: TGCAGCGTATACGGCGGCGGGAGGATCACAGATACGCAGTATTTT.

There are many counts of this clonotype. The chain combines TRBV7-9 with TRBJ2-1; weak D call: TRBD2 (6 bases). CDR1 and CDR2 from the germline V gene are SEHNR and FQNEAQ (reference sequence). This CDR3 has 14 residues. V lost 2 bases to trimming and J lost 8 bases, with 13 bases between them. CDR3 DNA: TGTGCCAGCAGCTTAATGCTAGCGCGGGATGAGCAGTTCTTC. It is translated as CASSLMLARDEQFF.

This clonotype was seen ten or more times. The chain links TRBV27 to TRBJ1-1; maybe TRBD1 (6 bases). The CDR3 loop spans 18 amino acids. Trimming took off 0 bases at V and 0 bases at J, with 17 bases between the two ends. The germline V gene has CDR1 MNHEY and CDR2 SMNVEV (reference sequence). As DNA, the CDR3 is TGTGCCAGCAGTTTATCGATTACTGACAGGACTATGAACACTGAAGCTTTCTTT. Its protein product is CASSLSITDRTMNTEAFF.

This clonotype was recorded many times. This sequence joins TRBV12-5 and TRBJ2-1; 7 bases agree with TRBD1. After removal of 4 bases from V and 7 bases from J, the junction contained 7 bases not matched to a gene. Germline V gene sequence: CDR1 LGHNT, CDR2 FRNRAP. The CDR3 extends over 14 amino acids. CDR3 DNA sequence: TGTGCTAGTGGTTCGGACAGGCTTCGTAATGAGCAGTTCTTC. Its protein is CASGSDRLRNEQFF.

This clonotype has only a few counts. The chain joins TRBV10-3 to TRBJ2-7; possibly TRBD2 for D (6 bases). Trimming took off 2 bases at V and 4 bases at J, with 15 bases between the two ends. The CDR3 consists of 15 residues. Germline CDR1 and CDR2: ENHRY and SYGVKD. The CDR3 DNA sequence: TGTGCCATCAGTGAGCCGGGACTCCCGTCATACGAGCAGTACTTC. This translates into CAISEPGLPSYEQYF.